These T cell receptor beta chains were read from a single sample in a study of blood T cell repertoires in COVID-19. The protocol was immunoSEQ multiplex PCR, while the TCRdb copy is restricted to in-frame clones and leaves out a portion. The sample lists approximately 150,000 clones; approximately 90% were seen once. Sequences were obtained from peripheral blood. These receptors all stem from a man younger than 35 with COVID-19, enrolled during active disease. Each CDR3 is given with its conserved first and last residue. D genes are given only for firm matches. Clone size is not always given. Where it is, it says once, few, many or a class for expanded clones.

V,length,size,J,D,CDR3,DNA
TRBV5-4,16,NA,TRBJ2-1,NA,CASSLEQGRGYNEQFF,TGTGCCAGCAGCTTGGAGCAGGGGAGGGGATACAATGAGCAGTTCTTC
TRBV4-2,15,few,TRBJ2-1,TRBD2,CASSQEEREWHEQFF,TGTGCCAGCAGCCAAGAAGAGCGGGAGTGGCATGAGCAGTTCTTC
TRBV5-5,13,NA,TRBJ2-3,NA,CASSLERRDTQYF,TGTGCCAGCAGCTTGGAGAGGCGAGATACGCAGTATTTT
TRBV4-1,16,NA,TRBJ2-1,NA,CASSQEGGTPWDEQFF,TGCGCCAGCAGCCAAGAAGGGGGTACCCCCTGGGATGAGCAGTTCTTC
TRBV7-9,16,NA,TRBJ2-7,TRBD1,CASSLGAGGAPYEQYF,TGTGCCAGCAGCTTAGGAGCAGGGGGCGCGCCCTACGAGCAGTACTTC
TRBV27,14,NA,TRBJ2-7,TRBD2,CASRAGSIYYEQYF,TGTGCCAGCAGAGCGGGATCAATCTACTACGAGCAGTACTTC
TRBV4-3,13,few,TRBJ2-1,TRBD2,CASSLAGINEQFF,TGCGCCAGCAGCCTAGCGGGGATCAATGAGCAGTTCTTC
TRBV7-2,12,NA,TRBJ1-5,NA,CASSLSNQPQHF,TGTGCCAGCAGCCTCTCCAATCAGCCCCAGCATTTT
TRBV29-1,15,NA,TRBJ1-1,NA,CSVGGTITGNTEAFF,TGCAGCGTTGGAGGGACAATTACAGGCAACACTGAAGCTTTCTTT
TRBV3-1/TRBV3-2,14,NA,TRBJ1-1,NA,CASSQSGLNTEAFF,TGTGCCAGCAGCCAGTCGGGACTAAACACTGAAGCTTTCTTT
TRBV7-8,13,NA,TRBJ2-1,NA,CASSQGWSNEQFF,TGTGCCAGCAGTCAGGGGTGGTCCAATGAGCAGTTCTTC
TRBV12-5,12,NA,TRBJ2-1,NA,CASGFQGNEQFF,TGTGCTAGTGGTTTCCAGGGCAATGAGCAGTTCTTC
TRBV6-5,15,NA,TRBJ1-5,NA,CASSQHDSSNQPQHF,TGTGCCAGCAGTCAACACGACAGCAGCAATCAGCCCCAGCATTTT
TRBV29-1,11,NA,TRBJ1-1,NA,CSVVDSPLVFF,TGCAGCGTCGTGGACAGCCCCTTAGTTTTCTTT
TRBV11-2,13,NA,TRBJ1-2,NA,CASSLRENYGYTF,TGTGCCAGCAGCTTACGGGAGAACTATGGCTACACCTTC
TRBV24-1,13,NA,TRBJ2-2,NA,CATSVSGTGELFF,TGTGCCACCAGTGTGTCGGGCACCGGGGAGCTGTTTTTT
TRBV5-1,18,NA,TRBJ1-6,NA,CASSPNTNRDAYNSPLHF,TGCGCCAGCAGCCCGAACACCAACAGAGATGCATATAATTCACCCCTCCACTTT
TRBV24-1,14,NA,TRBJ1-5,TRBD1,CATGTGGYNQPQHF,TGTGCCACCGGTACAGGGGGCTACAATCAGCCCCAGCATTTT
TRBV7-2,17,NA,TRBJ2-1,TRBD2,CASSLVPTSGANNEQFF,TGTGCCAGCAGCTTAGTACCGACTAGCGGGGCCAACAATGAGCAGTTCTTC
TRBV5-4,17,once,TRBJ1-3,TRBD1,CASSSTGGSVSVNTIYF,TGTGCCAGCAGTTCTACAGGGGGCTCGGTTTCGGTAAACACCATATATTTT